This T cell receptor beta chain was identified in a study of T cells in Graves' hyperthyroidism and ophthalmopathy. General observations from the study: Ophthalmopathy prediction by the model preceded onset by a median roughly 6 months.

The CDR3 extends over 15 amino acids. CDR1 is SGHRS, CDR2 YFSETQ, per germline. Hyperthyroidism in the patients, aged 18 to 65, was newly diagnosed and under 2 months in duration. About this clonotype: What it recognizes is unknown. Mismatch with germline at one junction end may stem from a read error.

The CDR3 regions of TCR beta were amplified from RNA transcripts. First-round RT-PCR with HTBI primers amplified the TCR CDR3 region. TCRdb called the multiplex PCR reads again in MiXCR, with one record for every CDR3 protein. Among a few hundred thousand distinct CDR3 sequences listed, about 18% were seen once. The TCR comes from a man aged 40-49 years with Graves' hyperthyroidism. The chain recombines TRBV5-1 with TRBJ2-1; D possibly corresponds to TRBD1 (6 bases). The sequenced sample was blood. CDR3 DNA sequence: TGCGCCAGCAGCTCTTACAGGGAATCCTACAATGAGCAGCTCTTC. Its protein product is CASSSYRESYNEQLF.